This TCR beta chain appears in the sequencing data of a study of CD8 T cells in ankylosing spondylitis. Study-wide findings and caveats: Researchers reportedly found disease-linked clones significantly enriched in matched ankylosing spondylitis synovial fluid. Seemingly characteristic of ankylosing spondylitis blood was a TCR beta motif consisting of under 10 highly homologous variants.

The CDR3 has 16 residues. Germline CDR1 SQVTM, CDR2 ANQGSEA. The V gene end was trimmed by 0 bases and the J gene end by 2 bases; junction bases not matched to a gene: 7. In making TCR beta libraries, quantitative 5'-RACE with molecular barcodes was used. A single record per CDR3 protein comes from TCRdb applying MiXCR to the 5' RACE reads. There are about 540,000 distinct CDR3 sequences in the sample; about 13% occur only once, and around 7% lies in the top ten. This clonotype has at least ten counts. Its antigen is not known. The source is a male donor with ankylosing spondylitis. V usage is TRBV29-1 and J usage is TRBJ2-1; TRBD1 matches 7 bases. Sequenced input: blood, either unsorted or a sorted T cell fraction (not recorded which). Here the CDR3 DNA reads TGCAGCGTTGAAGATGGGAGACAGGGAGCCTACAATGAGCAGTTCTTC. Its protein is CSVEDGRQGAYNEQFF.